Presented here are 8 T cell receptor beta chains from one specimen sequenced in a study of blood T cell repertoires in COVID-19. The assay was immunoSEQ multiplex PCR, and TCRdb's table has in-frame clones only and misses some. The table records 250,000 to 350,000 clones, 80% to 90% of them present only once. Material: peripheral blood. These receptor sequences come from a woman aged 50 to 60 with COVID-19, enrolled during active disease.

The V and J genes are TRBV30 and TRBJ1-1, with no clear D. V lost 4 bases to trimming and J lost 3 bases, with 6 bases between them. The germline CDR1 and CDR2 sequences are GTSNPN and SVGIG (reference sequence). CDR3 length equals 11 residues. Written as DNA, the CDR3 is TGTGCCTGGATGGGCCACACTGAAGCTTTCTTT. This encodes CAWMGHTEAFF.

DNA for the CDR3: TGCGCCAGCTCCCCAGGGGTTCATGAGCAGTTCTTC. Protein sequence: CASSPGVHEQFF. The rearrangement links TRBV4-1 to TRBJ2-1; a weak D match, TRBD1 (6 bases). Per germline, CDR1 MGHRA and CDR2 YSYEKL. This CDR3 has 12 residues. V lost 8 bases, J lost 8 bases, and 13 bases lay in between.

This chain uses TRBV6-1 with TRBJ1-2; 7 bases are a match to TRBD1. Germline V gene sequence: CDR1 MNHNS, CDR2 SASEGT. Trimming cost V 2 bases and J 4 bases; bases outside gene matches: 4. The CDR3 is 14 residues long. This chain's CDR3 is CASSEHRQGYGYTF. In DNA form, the CDR3 reads TGTGCCAGCAGTGAACATCGACAGGGCTATGGCTACACCTTC.

The chain uses TRBV6-6 and TRBJ2-1; no firm D call. V gave up 1 base and J gave up 6 bases, with 13 bases separating them. CDR3 length equals 15 residues. CDR1 is MNHNY and CDR2 is SVGAGI in the germline V gene (reference sequence). In DNA, the CDR3 is TGTGCCAGCAGTTACTTAAATCCCCCGGTCAATGAGCAGTTCTTC. Protein sequence: CASSYLNPPVNEQFF.

The chain employs TRBV18 and TRBJ2-5, with 9 bases fitting TRBD1. The CDR3 extends over 17 amino acids. V was clipped by 2 bases and J by 4 bases; unmatched bases: 11. Germline-derived CDR1 and CDR2 are KGHSH and LQKENI. CDR3 nucleotide sequence: TGTGCCAGCTCACCAACCGTGAGTAGGACAGGGGTAGAGACCCAGTACTTC. It translates to CASSPTVSRTGVETQYF.

The rearrangement joins TRBV19 to TRBJ1-2; 7 bases align to TRBD1. The germline CDR1 and CDR2 sequences are LNHDA and SQIVND (reference sequence). J lost 5 bases, V lost 10 bases, and 13 bases had no gene match. CDR3 length: 14 residues. The CDR3 reads CATTTDRLSYGYTF. The CDR3 DNA follows: TGTGCCACTACTACGGACAGGCTATCGTATGGCTACACCTTC. Looking up the rest from reference TRBV19 and TRBJ1-2 gives the full variable domain: DGGITQSPKYLFRKEGQNVTLSCEQNLNHDAMYWYRQDPGQGLRLIYYSQIVNDFQKGDIAEGYSVSREKKESFPLTVTSAQKNPTAFYLCATTTDRLSYGYTFGSGTRLTVV.

The V and J genes are TRBV5-4 and TRBJ2-1; D uncertain. CDR3 length: 12 amino acids. Germline lookup yields CDR1 SGHNT and CDR2 YYREEE (reference sequence). Trimming left V 8 bases short and J 4 bases short, with 10 bases between. CDR3 DNA: TGTGCCAGTAGAAGAGGATACAATGAGCAGTTCTTC. Residues: CASRRGYNEQFF.

The rearrangement links TRBV5-1 to TRBJ1-4, with 9 nucleotides matching TRBD1. Germline-derived CDR1 and CDR2 are SGHRS and YFSETQ. Trimming at V came to 4 bases and at J to 8 bases, leaving 9 bases not matched to a gene. The CDR3 consists of 15 residues. The DNA of the CDR3 is TGCGCCAGCAGCCAATCACAGGGGGCTGGCGAAAAACTGTTTTTT. It encodes CASSQSQGAGEKLFF.